The rows below give T cell receptor beta chains drawn from one sample of a study of radiotherapy plus CTLA-4 blockade in lung cancer. Generated by immunoSEQ multiplex PCR, the TCRdb table keeps only in-frame clones and is missing some. The sample holds roughly 42,000 clones, roughly 60% seen once. This material consisted of peripheral blood, taken from a patient treated with radiotherapy plus ipilimumab. The source is a human donor with non-small cell lung cancer who had a partial response to radiotherapy plus ipilimumab. Each CDR3 is given with its conserved first and last residue. A D gene is named only where the DNA matches it firmly. Not every row has a clone size; where given, it reads once, few, many or a size class.

size,D,J,V,CDR3,DNA
-,TRBD2,TRBJ2-1,TRBV5-1,CASSPTSGYYNEQFF,TGCGCCAGCAGTCCGACTAGCGGGTACTACAATGAGCAGTTCTTC
-,-,TRBJ2-2,TRBV27,CASSLQGTGELFF,TGTGCCAGCAGTTTACAGGGGACCGGGGAGCTGTTTTTT
-,-,TRBJ1-3,TRBV30,CALAAGAGGNTIYF,TGTGCCCTAGCGGCAGGGGCGGGAGGAAACACCATATATTTT
-,-,TRBJ1-6,TRBV11-1,CASSLGIPGVSPLHF,TGTGCCAGCAGCTTAGGTATCCCGGGGGTATCACCCCTCCACTTT
-,-,TRBJ1-5,TRBV7-9,CASSYGGSQPQHF,TGTGCCAGCAGCTACGGTGGGAGTCAGCCCCAGCATTTT
-,TRBD1,TRBJ1-2,TRBV2,CASRVQGANYGYTF,TGTGCCAGCAGGGTTCAGGGGGCTAACTATGGCTACACCTTC
many,-,TRBJ1-1,TRBV4-3,CASSEAVTSGTEAFF,TGCGCCAGCAGCGAAGCGGTAACGTCGGGCACTGAAGCTTTCTTT
-,-,TRBJ1-5,TRBV6-6,CASSPGQGRPQHF,TGTGCCAGCAGCCCCGGACAAGGGCGGCCCCAGCATTTT
-,TRBD2,TRBJ2-3,TRBV9,CASSAGGGGADTQYF,TGTGCCAGCAGCGCGGGAGGGGGAGGCGCAGATACGCAGTATTTT
-,-,TRBJ2-7,TRBV30,CAWSIRGNEQYF,TGTGCCTGGAGTATAAGGGGGAACGAGCAGTACTTC
-,-,TRBJ2-4,TRBV30,CAWRPREAKNIQYF,TGTGCCTGGAGACCAAGGGAGGCCAAAAACATTCAGTACTTC
-,TRBD1,TRBJ1-2,TRBV5-1,CASSPQGGGGYTF,TGCGCCAGCAGCCCGCAAGGGGGCGGTGGCTACACCTTC
few,-,TRBJ2-7,TRBV5-5,CASSLLDETYEQYF,TGTGCCAGCAGCTTACTAGACGAGACCTACGAGCAGTACTTC
-,-,TRBJ2-7,TRBV4-1,CASSQALGYEQYF,TGCGCCAGCAGCCAAGCGCTCGGCTACGAGCAGTACTTC
once,TRBD2,TRBJ2-1,TRBV27,CASSPVSGGNSYNEQFF,TGTGCCAGCAGTCCCGTGAGCGGGGGGAACTCCTACAATGAGCAGTTCTTC
few,TRBD2,TRBJ2-7,TRBV11-2,CASSIPTSGIYEQYF,TGTGCCAGCAGCATTCCGACTAGCGGAATCTACGAGCAGTACTTC